This entry is about one T cell receptor beta chain. Its antigen is undetermined. With sequencing, the targeted depth ranged from 1 in 200,000 to 1 in 1 million T cells. Repertoires were generated with immunoSEQ multiplex PCR, while TCRdb's copy carries only in-frame clones and drops some. The data hold roughly 330,000 clones, with 67% observed a single time. The data are from a study of cytotoxic CD8 clonotypes in ibrutinib-treated CLL. About the study: Of a cohort that held 11 relapsed/refractory and 15 treatment-naive patients, 17 to 18 were IGHV unmutated.

Overall study findings and caveats: Clonality was higher at ibrutinib response and returned toward baseline at progression. Progressing patients had sampling times that differed from those of sustained-remission patients.

V was shortened by 5 bases and J by 6 bases, with 16 bases between the two germline ends. The CDR3 covers 14 residues. Germline CDR1 SGHRS, CDR2 YFSETQ. Sequenced material: PBMCs, taken after 36 months of ibrutinib treatment. The receptor was derived from a human donor with chronic lymphocytic leukemia. The V and J genes are TRBV5-1 and TRBJ2-3; D tentatively reads TRBD1 or TRBD2 (5 bases each). CDR3 loop: CASRPGWGSDTQYF. The CDR3 bases are TGCGCCAGCAGGCCGGGATGGGGGTCGGATACGCAGTATTTT.